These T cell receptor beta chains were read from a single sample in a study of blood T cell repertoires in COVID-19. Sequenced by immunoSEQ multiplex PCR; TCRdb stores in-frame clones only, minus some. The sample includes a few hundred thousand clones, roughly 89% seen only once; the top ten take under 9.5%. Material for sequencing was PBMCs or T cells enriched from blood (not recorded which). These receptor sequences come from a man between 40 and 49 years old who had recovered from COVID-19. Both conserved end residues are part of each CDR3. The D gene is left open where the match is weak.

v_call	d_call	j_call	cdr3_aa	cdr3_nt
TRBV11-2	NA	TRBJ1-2	CASSLAERNYGYTF	TGTGCCAGCAGCTTAGCGGAGCGAAACTATGGCTACACCTTC
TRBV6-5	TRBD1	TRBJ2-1	CASSYGQGVDNEQFF	TGTGCCAGCAGTTACGGACAGGGGGTGGATAATGAGCAGTTCTTC
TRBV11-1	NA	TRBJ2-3	CASSPWSDTQYF	TGTGCCAGCAGCCCCTGGAGCGATACGCAGTATTTT
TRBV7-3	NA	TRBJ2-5	CASSLGGVQETQYF	TGTGCCAGCAGCCTAGGGGGGGTCCAAGAGACCCAGTACTTC
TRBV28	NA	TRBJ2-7	CASSHLQEGYEQYF	TGTGCCAGCAGTCACCTCCAAGAGGGCTACGAGCAGTACTTC
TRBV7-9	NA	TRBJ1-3	CASSLLWGGGTYSGNTIYF	TGTGCCAGCAGCTTGTTGTGGGGGGGCGGCACCTACTCTGGAAACACCATATATTTT
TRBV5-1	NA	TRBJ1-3	CASSLDGAGNTIYF	TGCGCCAGCAGCTTGGACGGAGCTGGAAACACCATATATTTT
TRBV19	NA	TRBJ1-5	CASSQGGSRNQPQHF	TGTGCCAGTAGCCAGGGAGGGAGTAGGAATCAGCCCCAGCATTTT
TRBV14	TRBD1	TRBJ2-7	CASSQPGQGVFRSGEQYF	TGTGCCAGCAGCCAACCGGGACAGGGCGTTTTCAGGTCGGGCGAGCAGTACTTC
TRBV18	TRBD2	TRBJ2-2	CASSPASSGTSWGELFF	TGTGCCAGCTCACCGGCCTCTAGCGGGACATCCTGGGGGGAGCTGTTTTTT
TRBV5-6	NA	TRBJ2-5	CASSSYLGGTQYF	TGTGCCAGCAGCTCATATCTGGGGGGGACCCAGTACTTC